This entry lists 18 T cell receptor beta chains sequenced from one sample in a study of vaccination effects on CD4 cells after COVID-19. Expansion of antigen-specific CD4+ T cells with viral peptide pools was carried out by the ViraFEST assay before sequencing. Following 10 days of culture, CD4+ T cells were isolated. Participants were vaccinated with two doses of either the BNT162b2 or mRNA-1273 vaccine. Antigens for these TCRs are unknown. Assay used: immunoSEQ multiplex PCR; TCRdb lists only in-frame clones, some missing. Of more than 12,000 clones listed, approximately 70% are singletons. This sample comprised CD4+ T cells from PBMCs cultured with HCoV-NL63 spike peptides, obtained after COVID-19 vaccination. All receptors derive from a human donor who received a COVID-19 vaccine.

The chain employs TRBV28 and TRBJ1-1, with a possible D match to TRBD1 (6 bases). In germline, CDR1 is MDHEN, CDR2 SYDVKM. The CDR3 consists of 15 residues. V shed 8 bases and J shed 1 base, with 17 bases lying between them. In DNA, the CDR3 is TGTGCCAGCCATAGGGCAGGGGAGGCGAACACTGAAGCTTTCTTT. It is translated as CASHRAGEANTEAFF.

This clone was picked up one time. V usage is TRBV4-2 and J usage is TRBJ2-1, with a weak D call TRBD2 (6 bases). The germline V gene encodes CDR1 LGHNA and CDR2 YNFKEQ. The CDR3 runs 16 residues. V was pared by 2 bases and J by 7 bases, with 18 bases between. The CDR3 protein is CASSQSLSGVENEQFF. In DNA, the CDR3 is TGTGCCAGCAGCCAAAGCCTGTCGGGAGTCGAGAATGAGCAGTTCTTC.

This clone was seen only once. The V call is TRBV27, the J call TRBJ2-5; D may be TRBD1 or TRBD2 (6 bases each). The CDR3 length is 14 residues. Trimming stripped 4 bases from V and 4 bases from J, with 13 bases between. Looked up from germline, CDR1 is MNHEY and CDR2 is SMNVEV (reference sequence). CDR3 region: CASSWGARAETQYF. The CDR3 nucleotides read TGTGCCAGCAGTTGGGGGGCGCGGGCAGAGACCCAGTACTTC.

This clone is a singleton in its sample. The CDR3 region has the DNA TGTGCCAGCCATGGACTAGCGGGGGGCACCGGGGAGCTGTTTTTT. This codes for CASHGLAGGTGELFF. The chain links TRBV25-1 to TRBJ2-2; 14 bases agree with TRBD2. Trimming removed 8 bases from V and 4 bases from J; junction bases left unmatched: 3. The CDR3 sequence is 15 residues long. Germline V gene sequence: CDR1 MGHDK, CDR2 SYGVNS.

The chain joins TRBV18 to TRBJ1-1; D is undetermined. CDR1 and CDR2 (germline): KGHSH, LQKENI. This CDR3 region has 14 residues. Trimming left V 3 bases short and J 3 bases short, with 11 bases between. The CDR3 is CASSPQLEDTEAFF. The DNA for the CDR3 is TGTGCCAGCTCACCTCAATTGGAGGACACTGAAGCTTTCTTT.

This clone was seen more than once but under ten times. This chain links TRBV6-5 with TRBJ1-1, with TRBD1 identical over 8 bases. Germline V gene lookup returns CDR1 MNHEY and CDR2 SVGAGI. J was trimmed by 5 bases and V by 3 bases; bases with no gene match: 2. This CDR3 comprises 13 residues. The CDR3, as DNA: TGTGCCAGCAGTTATCGGACAGGGACTGAAGCTTTCTTT. It specifies CASSYRTGTEAFF.

In nucleotides, the CDR3 is TGTGCCAGCAGTTACTCTACGGGACGCCCGGCGAGGGGCGAGCAGTACTTC. It translates to CASSYSTGRPARGEQYF. The rearrangement joins TRBV6-2 or TRBV6-3 to TRBJ2-7; D tentatively fits TRBD1 or TRBD2 (5 bases each). Between the trimmed V and J ends, which lost 0 bases and 6 bases, there was a span of 21 bases. The germline V gene encodes CDR1 MNHEY and CDR2 SVGEGT. CDR3 length: 17 residues.

The chain joins TRBV4-1 to TRBJ1-3, with a weak D call TRBD1 (5 bases). Trimming cost V 0 bases and J 4 bases, with 19 bases left between them. The CDR3 consists of 18 residues. CDR1 MGHRA and CDR2 YSYEKL come from the germline V gene. The CDR3 nucleotides are TGCGCCAGCAGCCAAGATCGGGGCAGGAGAGTTACGGGAAACACCATATATTTT. This gives the protein CASSQDRGRRVTGNTIYF.

This rearrangement joins TRBV30 to TRBJ2-7, with D perhaps matching TRBD1 (6 bases). Looked up from germline, CDR1 is GTSNPN and CDR2 is SVGIG (reference sequence). V was pared by 0 bases and J by 3 bases, with 12 bases between. The CDR3 runs to 14 residues. This CDR3 is CAWSVRPGVYEQYF. CDR3 nucleotide sequence: TGTGCCTGGAGTGTACGGCCAGGGGTCTACGAGCAGTACTTC.

The sample holds a few counts of this clone. The V gene is TRBV6-6, the J gene TRBJ1-2; possibly TRBD1 for D (6 bases). Germline values: CDR1 MNHNY, CDR2 SVGAGI (reference sequence). V gave up 6 bases and J gave up 4 bases, with 12 bases separating them. The CDR3 loop spans 13 amino acids. In DNA, the CDR3 is TGTGCCAGCAGACAGGGAATCGGCTATGGCTACACCTTC. Translating it yields CASRQGIGYGYTF.

This clone was counted a few times. The chain has TRBV27 and TRBJ1-2; 10 positions agree with TRBD1. The CDR3 covers 15 residues. V was pared by 3 bases and J by 6 bases, with 7 bases of the junction left unmatched. Germline V gene data show CDR1 as MNHEY and CDR2 as SMNVEV (reference sequence). DNA for the CDR3: TGTGCCAGCAGTTTGTCGACAGGGGGCGATCATGGCTACACCTTC. It specifies CASSLSTGGDHGYTF.

The rearrangement links TRBV19 to TRBJ1-1, with D possibly TRBD1 on 5 matching bases. Germline V gene data show CDR1 as LNHDA and CDR2 as SQIVND (reference sequence). V dropped 4 bases and J dropped 0 bases, with 9 bases sitting between them. This CDR3 comprises 14 residues. In DNA, the CDR3 is TGTGCCAGTAGTAGTGGGGGTCTGAACACTGAAGCTTTCTTT. Amino acid sequence: CASSSGGLNTEAFF. Using reference TRBV19 and TRBJ1-1 for the parts outside the CDR3, the full variable domain is DGGITQSPKYLFRKEGQNVTLSCEQNLNHDAMYWYRQDPGQGLRLIYYSQIVNDFQKGDIAEGYSVSREKKESFPLTVTSAQKNPTAFYLCASSSGGLNTEAFFGQGTRLTVV.

This chain links TRBV5-4 with TRBJ2-7, with TRBD2 matching 8 bases. Per germline, CDR1 SGHNT and CDR2 YYREEE (reference sequence). This CDR3 region has 16 residues. J was trimmed by 0 bases and V by 0 bases; bases with no gene match: 5. The CDR3 reads CASSLDAAGGSYEQYF. The DNA of the CDR3 is TGTGCCAGCAGCTTGGATGCGGCGGGGGGCTCCTACGAGCAGTACTTC.

V and J are TRBV19 and TRBJ2-2; D gene uncertain. Looked up from germline, CDR1 is LNHDA and CDR2 is SQIVND (reference sequence). This CDR3 region has 19 residues. V gave up 1 base and J gave up 2 bases, with 20 bases separating them. The CDR3 loop is CASSIVRYGLSSNTGELFF. The CDR3 DNA reads as TGTGCCAGTAGTATAGTCCGCTATGGATTAAGTTCTAACACCGGGGAGCTGTTTTTT.

The CDR3 loop is CASSLMTKVNTEAFF. CDR3 in DNA: TGTGCCAGCAGCCTGATGACAAAAGTGAACACTGAAGCTTTCTTT. The rearrangement uses TRBV7-8 and TRBJ1-1; no firm D call. Per germline, CDR1 SGHVS and CDR2 FQNEAQ. V was trimmed by 5 bases and J by 0 bases, leaving 13 bases between them. This CDR3 region has 15 residues.

This chain uses TRBV7-2 with TRBJ2-1; either TRBD1 or TRBD2 may supply D (6 bases each). Deletions cut 4 bases from V and 2 bases from J, with 18 bases between. Germline-derived CDR1 and CDR2 are SGHTA and FQGNSA. The CDR3 is 17 residues long. DNA of the CDR3: TGTGCCAGCAGCTCCACGGCGGGACAAAAGGCCTACAATGAGCAGTTCTTC. It yields the protein CASSSTAGQKAYNEQFF.

There are a few counts of this clone. The V call is TRBV5-4, the J call TRBJ1-1; no clear D. Trimming pared 3 bases from V and 6 bases from J, leaving 12 bases between. This CDR3 is built from 13 residues. CDR1 and CDR2 (germline): SGHNT, YYREEE (reference sequence). Here the CDR3 DNA reads TGTGCCAGCAGCTATAAAAACTTATCTGAAGCTTTCTTT. It encodes CASSYKNLSEAFF.

A few counts support this clone. This chain links TRBV5-1 with TRBJ2-7; D unresolved. The CDR3 runs 14 residues. Trimming removed 0 bases from V and 2 bases from J, with 9 bases in between. The germline V gene has CDR1 SGHRS and CDR2 YFSETQ. Here the CDR3 DNA reads TGCGCCAGCAGCTTGGTGGATGCTACCTACGAGCAGTACTTC. Translation gives CASSLVDATYEQYF. Looking up the rest from reference TRBV5-1 and TRBJ2-7 gives the full variable domain: KAGVTQTPRYLIKTRGQQVTLSCSPISGHRSVSWYQQTPGQGLQFLFEYFSETQRNKGNFPGRFSGRQFSNSRSEMNVSTLELGDSALYLCASSLVDATYEQYFGPGTRLTVT.